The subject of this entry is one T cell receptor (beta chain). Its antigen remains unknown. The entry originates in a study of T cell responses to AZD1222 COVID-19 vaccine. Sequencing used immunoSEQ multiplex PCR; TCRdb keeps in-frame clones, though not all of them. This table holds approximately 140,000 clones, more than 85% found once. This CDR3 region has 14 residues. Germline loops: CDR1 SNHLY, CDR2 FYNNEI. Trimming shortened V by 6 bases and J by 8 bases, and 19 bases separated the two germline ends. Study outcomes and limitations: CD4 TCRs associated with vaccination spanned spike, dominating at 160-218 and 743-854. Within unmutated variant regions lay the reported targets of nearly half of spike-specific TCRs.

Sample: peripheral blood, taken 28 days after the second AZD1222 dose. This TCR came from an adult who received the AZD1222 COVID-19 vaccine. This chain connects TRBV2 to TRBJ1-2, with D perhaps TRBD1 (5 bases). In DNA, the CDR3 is TGTGCCAGCAGCCCAATCGGGGCCCCTCAGGGCTACACCTTC. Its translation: CASSPIGAPQGYTF.